This is a list of T cell receptor beta chains from one sample in a study of regulatory T cells in long-lasting Graves disease. TCRdb redid the calling of the multiplex PCR reads with MiXCR, one entry per CDR3 protein. The repertoire has approximately 440,000 distinct CDR3 sequences, about a quarter of them found once; the top ten carry roughly a quarter. Specimen: peripheral blood mononuclear cells (PBMCs), collected when the disease was refractory, from a patient treated with antithyroid drugs. The receptors come from a female donor with Graves disease. CDR3s include the opening cysteine and the closing phenylalanine or tryptophan. A D gene is named only where the DNA matches it firmly. Size tells how often a clone was seen (once, few, many) or the class of an expanded clone, and some rows leave it out.

>.|TRBJ1-6|TRBV6-2/TRBV6-3|many
TGTGCCAGCAGTTACTCTGTAAATTCACCCCTCCACTTT
CASSYSVNSPLHF
>.|TRBJ1-1|TRBV6-1|many
TGTGCCAGCAGTGACTACAGGGAAATGAACACTGAAGCTTTCTTT
CASSDYREMNTEAFF
>.|TRBJ1-5|TRBV7-2|.
TGTGCCAGCAGCTTAGACGGGAGCAGCAATCAGCCCCAGCATTTT
CASSLDGSSNQPQHF
>.|TRBJ1-4|TRBV10-3|many
TGTGCCATCAAAGAGGAGCGGGGCTCTAATGAAAAACTGTTTTTT
CAIKEERGSNEKLFF
>TRBD2|TRBJ2-1|TRBV20-1|.
TGCAGTGCTAGTCGGCTACTAGCGGGAGCCCGCTCCTACAATGAGCAGTTCTTC
CSASRLLAGARSYNEQFF
>TRBD1|TRBJ2-7|TRBV6-4|.
TGTGCCAGCAGTTCGGACAGGTCAGCCGCCACCTACGAGCAGTACTTC
CASSSDRSAATYEQYF
>.|TRBJ2-2|TRBV2|many
TGTGCCAGCATCCCCGGGGAAGGAACCGGGGAGCTGTTTTTT
CASIPGEGTGELFF
>TRBD1|TRBJ2-4|TRBV2|many
TGTGCCAGCAGTCCAACTGGTTGGGACAGGGGTAACATTCAGTACTTC
CASSPTGWDRGNIQYF
>.|TRBJ2-7|TRBV12-3/TRBV12-4|many
TGTGCCAGCAGTGCCCGAGAGGGAAACTACGAGCAGTACTTC
CASSAREGNYEQYF
>TRBD2|TRBJ2-7|TRBV5-1|many
TGCGCCAGCAGCTTGGGCCCCATCCCCGGACTAGCGGGGGCGAGAGAGCAGTACTTC
CASSLGPIPGLAGAREQYF
>TRBD2|TRBJ2-3|TRBV18|few
TGTGCCAGCTCACCTATAGCGGGAGTAACAGATACGCAGTATTTT
CASSPIAGVTDTQYF
>.|TRBJ2-7|TRBV5-1|.
TGCGCCAGCAGCTTGAAGGGGTATGAGTACGAGCAGTACTTC
CASSLKGYEYEQYF
>.|TRBJ1-2|TRBV12-3/TRBV12-4|many
TGTGCCAGCAGTTTAGGAGAGACCACCGGGCCAAGGAACTATGGCTACACCTTC
CASSLGETTGPRNYGYTF
>.|TRBJ1-2|TRBV29-1|many
TGCAGCGTTGGAAGGGGAGATGGCTACACCTTC
CSVGRGDGYTF
>TRBD1|TRBJ1-2|TRBV2|many
TGTGCCAGCAGTGAAACGAGGACAGGGGGGTATGGCTACACCTTC
CASSETRTGGYGYTF
>.|TRBJ2-7|TRBV10-3|.
TGTGCCATCAGTGAGTCGGGGGAGCAGTACTTC
CAISESGEQYF
>.|TRBJ2-2|TRBV5-1|.
TGCGCCAGCAGCTTGGCAGGGGGACTTAACACCGGGGAGCTGTTTTTT
CASSLAGGLNTGELFF
>TRBD1|TRBJ2-5|TRBV15|many
TGTGCCACCAGTCCCACCGCCGGGACAGGGAAGAGAACCCAGTACTTC
CATSPTAGTGKRTQYF
>.|TRBJ1-1|TRBV7-3|.
TGTGCCAGCAGCTTAATGCGGCCAGGGTACATCACTGAAGCTTTCTTT
CASSLMRPGYITEAFF
>.|TRBJ2-4|TRBV28|.
TGTGCCAGCACCCCGACAGGACCTCTAGAAAACATTCAGTACTTC
CASTPTGPLENIQYF
>.|TRBJ1-2|TRBV10-3|.
TGTGCCATCAGCGGAAAAACCAATCCAGGACCTGGGGACTACACCTTC
CAISGKTNPGPGDYTF
>.|TRBJ2-7|TRBV3-1|.
TGTGCCAGCAAGGGAGGCGGGACCGCCTCCTACGAGCAGTACTTC
CASKGGGTASYEQYF
>.|TRBJ2-5|TRBV6-2/TRBV6-3|many
TGTGCCAGCAGTTACTCAATGGGAGCCCAGTACTTC
CASSYSMGAQYF
>.|TRBJ2-4|TRBV5-5|.
TGTGCCAGCAGCTACGGAACGGACTACAAAAACATTCAGTACTTC
CASSYGTDYKNIQYF
>.|TRBJ2-1|TRBV5-1|.
TGCGCCAGCAGCTTGGATGGAGGGGGCTTAGGGTACAATGAGCAGTTCTTC
CASSLDGGGLGYNEQFF
>.|TRBJ2-3|TRBV28|few
TGTGCCAGCAGTTTCGGGTACACAGATACGCAGTATTTT
CASSFGYTDTQYF
>.|TRBJ2-5|TRBV4-2|.
TGTGCCAGCAGCCAAGATAAATCTTTCCAGTACCAAGAGACCCAGTACTTC
CASSQDKSFQYQETQYF
>.|TRBJ2-7|TRBV15|many
TGTGCCACCAGCCTAGGAATAGCGATGTCCTACGAGCAGTACTTC
CATSLGIAMSYEQYF
>TRBD1|TRBJ1-1|TRBV7-2|once
TGTGCCAGCAGCACGGGACAGGGAAGGACTGAAGCTTTCTTT
CASSTGQGRTEAFF
>.|TRBJ2-5|TRBV10-1|many
TGCGCCAGCAGTATGCAGGGTGAAGAGACCCAGTACTTC
CASSMQGEETQYF
>TRBD1|TRBJ1-4|TRBV30|few
TGTGCCTGGAGTGGAACAGGGGGCGGCGAAAAACTGTTTTTT
CAWSGTGGGEKLFF
>.|TRBJ1-3|TRBV7-2|.
TGTGCCAGCAGCGCGAGACAGTTCTCTGGAAACACCATATATTTT
CASSARQFSGNTIYF
>.|TRBJ2-5|TRBV20-1|.
TGCAGTGCTCGGCCGGCGGGGTCGTCGGAGACCCAGTACTTC
CSARPAGSSETQYF
>.|TRBJ2-5|TRBV12-3/TRBV12-4|many
TGTGCCAGCAGTGCCGCGGGGGCTTCTCAAGAGACCCAGTACTTC
CASSAAGASQETQYF
>.|TRBJ2-1|TRBV7-8|.
TGTGCCAGCAGTCAGGACTCTGGCTCCTACAATGAGCAGTTCTTC
CASSQDSGSYNEQFF
>TRBD1|TRBJ2-7|TRBV7-9|.
TGTGCCAGCAGCTCGAGACAGGGTTCGGCCGAGCAGTACTTC
CASSSRQGSAEQYF
>.|TRBJ2-1|TRBV3-1|few
TGTGCCAGCAGCCAAGTTCAGGGAAGCTCCTACAATGAGCAGTTCTTC
CASSQVQGSSYNEQFF
>.|TRBJ2-5|TRBV29-1|many
TGCAGCGTTGAAGTTCGGGGGATCTTGGAGACCCAGTACTTC
CSVEVRGILETQYF
>TRBD1|TRBJ2-7|TRBV11-1|many
TGTGCCAGCAGCTTCGGACAGGAGAATTTCTACGAGCAGTACTTC
CASSFGQENFYEQYF
>TRBD1|TRBJ2-7|TRBV11-1|many
TGTGCCAGCAGCCACCGGGACAGGGGCTACTACGAGCAGTACTTC
CASSHRDRGYYEQYF
>.|TRBJ2-4|TRBV5-1|many
TGCGCCAGCAGCTTGAACGAAAAAAACATTCAGTACTTC
CASSLNEKNIQYF
>TRBD1|TRBJ1-5|TRBV29-1|.
TGCAGCGTCGACATCCCTTACAGGGGGAGTAGCAATCAGCCCCAGCATTTT
CSVDIPYRGSSNQPQHF
>.|TRBJ2-7|TRBV7-2|many
TGTGCCAGCAGCTTAGTATGGACGGGGGAGCAGTACTTC
CASSLVWTGEQYF
>.|TRBJ1-3|TRBV30|.
TGTGCCTGGAATCCTCTCATCAACACCATATATTTT
CAWNPLINTIYF
>TRBD2|TRBJ2-7|TRBV12-3/TRBV12-4|few
TGTGCCAGCAGTTTACGCACTAGCGGGAGTGTTACAGGGGAGCAGTACTTC
CASSLRTSGSVTGEQYF
>TRBD2|TRBJ2-7|TRBV27|.
TGTGCCAGCAGTATAGCGGGAGAGAAATTCTACGAGCAGTACTTC
CASSIAGEKFYEQYF
>TRBD2|TRBJ2-6|TRBV28|many
TGTGCCAGCAGCCCATGGACTAGCGGGGGTAACTCTGGGGCCAACGTCCTGACTTTC
CASSPWTSGGNSGANVLTF
>.|TRBJ1-1|TRBV5-1|.
TGCGCCAGCAGCTTGGCGGCGGGCCTCATGAACACTGAAGCTTTCTTT
CASSLAAGLMNTEAFF
>.|TRBJ2-7|TRBV27|many
TGTGCCAGCAGTACCCCCGGCCGGGGGAGCTCCTACGAGCAGTACTTC
CASSTPGRGSSYEQYF
>TRBD1|TRBJ1-5|TRBV10-3|few
TGTGCCATCAGTGGGACAGGACAAAATCAGCCCCAGCATTTT
CAISGTGQNQPQHF
>TRBD2|TRBJ2-5|TRBV6-1|many
TGTGCCAGCACCGACTTCACCGGGACTAGGAAGGCCCAGTACTTC
CASTDFTGTRKAQYF
>.|TRBJ1-3|TRBV11-2|.
TGTGCCAGCAGCTTGGGCGGGAGCTCTGGAAACACCATATATTTT
CASSLGGSSGNTIYF
>.|TRBJ2-2|TRBV5-1|.
TGCGCCAGCAGCTTGGTCACAGACAACACCGGGGAGCTGTTTTTT
CASSLVTDNTGELFF
>.|TRBJ1-5|TRBV7-2|.
TGTGCCAGCAGCCCAAAGAGGGTATGGGGGCGAGATCAGCCCCAGCATTTT
CASSPKRVWGRDQPQHF
>.|TRBJ1-2|TRBV20-1|.
TGCAGTGCTAGGAACACGCTGCACTATGGCTACACCTTC
CSARNTLHYGYTF